The rows below give T cell receptor beta chains drawn from one sample of a study of response to subunit inactivated influenza vaccine. One entry per CDR3 protein, called by TCRdb with MiXCR from the RT-PCR reads. The sample includes more than 150,000 distinct CDR3 sequences, approximately 8.7% seen only once; the top ten take 11%. The sample was non-naive T cells sorted from PBMCs, taken on the day of vaccination. The receptors derive from a man over 45 who received an inactivated influenza vaccine. The CDR3 runs from the conserved cysteine through the conserved F or W. A D gene is named only where the DNA matches it firmly. Clone size appears in some rows only: once, few, many, or a class for an expanded clone.

>14|TRBJ2-2|TRBV28|.|.
TGTGCCAGCAACTCGGGAGCGTACACCGGGGAGCTGTTTTTT
CASNSGAYTGELFF
>16|TRBJ2-1|TRBV20-1|.|TRBD1
TGCAGTGCAACTACAGGGGGCTTAGCCCCCTCCAATGAGCAGTTCTTC
CSATTGGLAPSNEQFF
>16|TRBJ1-6|TRBV6-5|few|.
TGTGCCAGCAGTTACTCTGACAGTGGATATAATTCACCCCTCCACTTT
CASSYSDSGYNSPLHF
>12|TRBJ2-3|TRBV20-1|.|TRBD1
TGCAGTGCTACAGACAGGGCAGATACGCAGTATTTT
CSATDRADTQYF
>15|TRBJ2-5|TRBV7-9|few|.
TGTGCCAGCAGCCCCACGGCCACTACCCAAGAGACCCAGTACTTC
CASSPTATTQETQYF
>14|TRBJ2-7|TRBV20-1|few|.
TGCAGTGCCGAAAAGGGGGGTAGCTCCTACGAGCAGTACTTC
CSAEKGGSSYEQYF
>15|TRBJ2-7|TRBV15|.|.
TGTGCCACCAGCAGAGATTCGGGTCGTTCCTACGAGCAGTACTTC
CATSRDSGRSYEQYF
>17|TRBJ2-1|TRBV7-2|many|.
TGTGCCAGCAGCTTCCTCTATGGCGGGGACTCCTACAATGAGCAGTTCTTC
CASSFLYGGDSYNEQFF
>13|TRBJ2-3|TRBV3-1|.|TRBD2
TGTGCCAGCAGCCGAACGGGAGGGTCTACGCAGTATTTT
CASSRTGGSTQYF
>13|TRBJ1-2|TRBV20-1|many|.
TGCAGTGCTAGAGGGCAGGGGTTGGCTGGCTACACCTTC
CSARGQGLAGYTF
>11|TRBJ1-3|TRBV30|few|.
TGTGCCTGGAGTAGCCAAAACACCATATATTTT
CAWSSQNTIYF
>15|TRBJ1-5|TRBV15|few|.
TGTGCCACCAGCAGAGGGGGGCCGTCAAATCAGCCCCAGCATTTT
CATSRGGPSNQPQHF
>15|TRBJ2-7|TRBV20-1|.|TRBD1
TGCAGTGCTAAAAAAAGGGACAGGGGGCAGGGCGAGCAGTACTTC
CSAKKRDRGQGEQYF
>14|TRBJ2-3|TRBV20-1|many|.
TGCAGTGCTAGTCTCGCGGTTAGCACAGATACGCAGTATTTT
CSASLAVSTDTQYF
>16|TRBJ1-6|TRBV6-5|.|.
TGTGCCAGCAGTTACAGGGGCGCCGGTTATAATTCACCCCTCCACTTT
CASSYRGAGYNSPLHF
>15|TRBJ1-5|TRBV12-3/TRBV12-4|many|.
TGTGCCAGCAGTCCTATGAGGGGATTCAATCAGCCCCAGCATTTT
CASSPMRGFNQPQHF
>13|TRBJ2-7|TRBV6-2/TRBV6-3|.|.
TGTGCCAGCAGGCGGGACAGCCTTTACGAGCAGTACTTC
CASRRDSLYEQYF
>18|TRBJ2-1|TRBV3-1|.|TRBD2
TGTGCCTTCTGCGGACTAGCGGGGGGACCACGCAATATCAATGAGCAGTTCTTC
CAFCGLAGGPRNINEQFF